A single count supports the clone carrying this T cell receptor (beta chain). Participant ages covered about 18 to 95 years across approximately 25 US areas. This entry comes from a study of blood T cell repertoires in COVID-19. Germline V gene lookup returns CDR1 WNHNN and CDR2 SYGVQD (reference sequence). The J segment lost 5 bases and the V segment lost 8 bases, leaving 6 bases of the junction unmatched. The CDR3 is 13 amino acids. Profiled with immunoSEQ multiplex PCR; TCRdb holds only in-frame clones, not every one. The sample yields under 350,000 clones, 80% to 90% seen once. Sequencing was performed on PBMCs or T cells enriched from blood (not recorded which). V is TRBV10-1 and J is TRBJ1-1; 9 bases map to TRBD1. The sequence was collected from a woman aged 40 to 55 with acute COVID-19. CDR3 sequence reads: CASFPGQGTEAFF. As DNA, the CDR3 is TGCGCCAGCTTTCCCGGACAGGGGACTGAAGCTTTCTTT.